These 23 T cell receptor beta chains came from one sample sequenced in a study of blood T cell repertoires in COVID-19 (dated by TCRdb to between 2020 and 2021). The method behind the library was the immunoSEQ multiplex PCR assay. Held by TCRdb, this immuneACCESS table contains in-frame sequences only and omits some clones. Under half of the omission traces to an unresolved V gene where checked; the cause of the rest is unknown. Within this sample are about 300,000 clones, with approximately 90% of them counted one time only. Approximately 6.6% of the sample lies in the top ten. Specimen: peripheral blood. All receptors come from a woman aged 25 to 39 who had recovered from COVID-19.

This clone appeared a single time. V gene TRBV7-8 combines with J gene TRBJ2-4, with TRBD2 matching over 7 bases. J was trimmed by 14 bases and V by 0 bases; bases with no gene match: 13. This CDR3 has 15 residues. In germline, CDR1 is SGHVS, CDR2 FQNEAQ. The CDR3 sequence: CASSLAGGRAGSKYF. The CDR3, as DNA: TGTGCCAGCAGCTTAGCGGGGGGGAGGGCAGGCTCAAAGTACTTC.

This chain links TRBV27 with TRBJ2-5; TRBD2 agrees at 8 bases. This CDR3 comprises 14 residues. Germline CDR1 reads MNHEY; CDR2 reads SMNVEV (reference sequence). Unmatched junction bases numbered 4, after V lost 3 bases and J lost 4 bases. The CDR3 nucleotides read TGTGCCAGCAGTTTCGGGACTAGAGGAGAGACCCAGTACTTC. Its protein product is CASSFGTRGETQYF.

The genes are TRBV18 and TRBJ1-1, with 7 bases aligning to TRBD1. CDR3 length: 15 residues. Trimming took 3 bases from V and 4 from J; bases not matched to a gene: 8. Germline CDR1 reads KGHSH; CDR2 reads LQKENI. The CDR3 reads CASSPSTGTATEAFF. In DNA, the CDR3 is TGTGCCAGCTCACCGTCAACCGGGACAGCCACTGAAGCTTTCTTT.

The CDR3 DNA sequence: TGTGCCAGTAGAACAGGGCCCGAGCAGTACTTC. It yields the protein CASRTGPEQYF. The chain carries TRBV19 and TRBJ2-7; D possibly corresponds to TRBD1 (6 bases). The V gene lost 6 bases and the J gene lost 6 bases, with 9 bases spanning the gap. The CDR3 sequence is 11 residues long. CDR1 is LNHDA, CDR2 SQIVND, per germline (reference sequence).

The chain combines TRBV6-6 with TRBJ1-4, with a tentative D call TRBD1 (5 bases). The CDR3 length is 14 residues. Germline loops: CDR1 MNHNY, CDR2 SVGAGI (reference sequence). V was cut by 5 bases and J by 8 bases, with 15 bases left in between. The chain's CDR3 is CASSTFGAGEKLFF. In nucleotides, the CDR3 is TGTGCCAGCAGTACTTTTGGGGCGGGGGAAAAACTGTTTTTT.

The chain links TRBV7-9 to TRBJ1-5; D gene unclear. The V end was cut by 5 bases, the J end by 5 bases, with 10 bases between. The germline gives CDR1 SEHNR, CDR2 FQNEAQ (reference sequence). The CDR3 sequence is 13 residues long. CDR3 sequence: CASSQEVDQPQHF. CDR3 sequence (DNA): TGTGCCAGCAGCCAGGAGGTGGATCAGCCCCAGCATTTT.

This sequence joins TRBV19 and TRBJ1-2, with TRBD1 matching over 7 bases. The CDR3 runs 14 residues. V lost 6 bases, J lost 3 bases, and 7 bases stayed unmatched. The germline gives CDR1 LNHDA, CDR2 SQIVND (reference sequence). CDR3 bases: TGTGCCAGTAGCCCTGGGGACAGCTACTATGGCTACACCTTC. This sequence encodes CASSPGDSYYGYTF.

The chain is built from TRBV7-9 and TRBJ1-6, with D possibly being TRBD1 (6 bases). CDR3 length: 15 amino acids. Trimming took off 2 bases at V and 9 bases at J, with 14 bases between the two ends. CDR1 and CDR2 from the germline V gene are SEHNR and FQNEAQ (reference sequence). Here the CDR3 DNA reads TGTGCCAGCAGCTTAACGACAGGATCGGGTTCACCCCTCCACTTT. It yields the protein CASSLTTGSGSPLHF.

J is TRBJ2-7 and V is TRBV18, with a weak D call TRBD2 (5 bases). V lost 3 bases to trimming and J lost 5 bases, with 11 bases between them. The CDR3 extends over 13 amino acids. Looked up from germline, CDR1 is KGHSH and CDR2 is LQKENI. CDR3 protein: CASSPTKAHEQYF. The CDR3 DNA reads TGTGCCAGCTCACCGACTAAAGCCCACGAGCAGTACTTC. Together with reference TRBV18 and TRBJ2-7, the CDR3 gives the full variable domain: NAGVMQNPRHLVRRRGQEARLRCSPMKGHSHVYWYRQLPEEGLKFMVYLQKENIIDESGMPKERFSAEFPKEGPSILRIQQVVRGDSAAYFCASSPTKAHEQYFGPGTRLTVT.

The chain is built from TRBV19 and TRBJ2-2; D unresolved. In germline, CDR1 is LNHDA, CDR2 SQIVND (reference sequence). The V end was cut by 5 bases, the J end by 5 bases, with 12 bases between. The CDR3 consists of 14 residues. The CDR3 DNA reads as TGTGCCAGTAGTCCCGCCAGGATTACCGGGGAGCTGTTTTTT. Translation gives CASSPARITGELFF.

V gene TRBV7-3 combines with J gene TRBJ1-2; tentatively, D is TRBD1 (5 bases). CDR1 and CDR2 (germline): SGHTA, FQGTGA. The CDR3 sequence is 13 residues long. Trimming removed 3 bases at V and 8 bases at J, with 13 bases between. The CDR3 coding sequence is TGTGCCAGCAGCTTCACACCCGGGGGAGGCTACACCTTC. This translates into CASSFTPGGGYTF.

As for this clone: Other nucleotide sequences from this sample produce the same CDR3. The rearrangement joins TRBV6-5 to TRBJ2-6; D may be TRBD2 (5 bases). The CDR3 covers 15 residues. V was clipped by 0 bases and J by 2 bases, with 5 bases between them. The germline gives CDR1 MNHEY, CDR2 SVGAGI. This chain's CDR3 is CASSYSRAGANVLTF. In nucleotides, the CDR3 is TGTGCCAGCAGTTACTCGAGGGCTGGGGCCAACGTCCTGACTTTC.

CDR3 DNA sequence: TGTGCCAGCAGTCTAACAGGGGCCAAAAACATTCAGTACTTC. It codes for CASSLTGAKNIQYF. The rearrangement links TRBV28 to TRBJ2-4, with D possibly TRBD1 on 6 matching bases. Per germline, CDR1 MDHEN and CDR2 SYDVKM. CDR3 length: 14 residues. The V and J ends lost 5 bases and 1 base respectively, with 9 bases between them.

The CDR3 protein is CASSRGLAGGETQYF. The DNA of the CDR3 is TGTGCCAGCAGTCGTGGACTAGCGGGGGGGGAGACCCAGTACTTC. The V call is TRBV7-2, the J call TRBJ2-5, with 15 nucleotides matching TRBD2. The CDR3 runs 15 residues. Germline V lookup: CDR1 SGHTA, CDR2 FQGNSA. The J segment lost 5 bases and the V segment lost 6 bases, leaving 4 bases of the junction unmatched.

The rearrangement uses TRBV5-4 and TRBJ2-1; 7 bases are a match to TRBD1. Per germline, CDR1 SGHNT and CDR2 YYREEE (reference sequence). J lost 8 bases, V lost 2 bases, and 4 bases had no gene match. This CDR3 spans 13 amino acids. The CDR3 DNA reads TGTGCCAGCAGCTTACCAGACAGGGATGAGCAGTTCTTC. Translated, it gives CASSLPDRDEQFF.

This chain uses TRBV5-1 with TRBJ1-6; 9 bases fit TRBD1. The trim removed 1 base at V and 8 bases at J, leaving 25 bases unmatched. The CDR3 extends over 22 amino acids. Germline V CDR1 and CDR2: SGHRS, YFSETQ. As DNA, the CDR3 is TGCGCCAGCAGCTTGAGGGACAGGGTTCGGGCCGTCGAGGAGCGGGTTCATTCACCCCTCCACTTT. Translation gives CASSLRDRVRAVEERVHSPLHF. Complete variable domain (other parts from reference TRBV5-1 and TRBJ1-6): KAGVTQTPRYLIKTRGQQVTLSCSPISGHRSVSWYQQTPGQGLQFLFEYFSETQRNKGNFPGRFSGRQFSNSRSEMNVSTLELGDSALYLCASSLRDRVRAVEERVHSPLHFGNGTRLTVT.

The rearrangement uses TRBV3-1 (or the pseudogene TRBV3-2) and TRBJ2-3; D is undetermined. V lost 5 bases and J lost 2, with 11 bases in between. The germline V gene encodes CDR1 LGHDT and CDR2 YNNKEL (reference sequence). CDR3 length: 14 residues. The CDR3 spells CASSKTVATDTQYF. The CDR3 bases are TGTGCCAGCAGCAAAACGGTAGCCACAGATACGCAGTATTTT.

The genes are TRBV7-8 and TRBJ1-5; D might be TRBD1 (6 bases). CDR1 is SGHVS, CDR2 FQNEAQ, per germline. The CDR3 loop spans 17 amino acids. Trimming cost V 0 bases and J 0 bases, with 12 bases left between them. The CDR3 loop is CASSLARTAYSNQPQHF. In DNA form, the CDR3 reads TGTGCCAGCAGCTTAGCGAGGACAGCTTATAGCAATCAGCCCCAGCATTTT.

As DNA, the CDR3 is TGTGCCAGCAGCCACGGCCCTGGGGGGGCCGGGGAGCTGTTTTTT. Its protein product is CASSHGPGGAGELFF. This chain uses TRBV11-3 with TRBJ2-2, with 7 bases fitting TRBD2. The CDR3 has 15 amino acids. The J segment lost 6 bases and the V segment lost 5 bases, leaving 9 bases of the junction unmatched. Germline assignment: CDR1 SGHNT and CDR2 YENEEA.

The chain uses TRBV5-1 and TRBJ2-7; 9 positions agree with TRBD1. Unmatched junction bases numbered 3, after V lost 3 bases and J lost 2 bases. Germline values: CDR1 SGHRS, CDR2 YFSETQ. The CDR3 runs to 14 residues. CDR3 loop: CASSSDRGAYEQYF. The CDR3 bases are TGCGCCAGCAGCTCGGACAGGGGCGCCTACGAGCAGTACTTC.

This chain joins TRBV18 and TRBJ1-2; weak D call: TRBD1 (5 bases). The CDR3 length is 15 residues. Germline loops: CDR1 KGHSH, CDR2 LQKENI. The V end was cut by 2 bases, the J end by 4 bases, with 14 bases between. CDR3 DNA: TGTGCCAGCTCACCAACGGGGGGGGACTTCTATGGCTACACCTTC. Protein: CASSPTGGDFYGYTF.

This rearrangement joins TRBV19 to TRBJ2-6, with TRBD1 identical over 7 bases. The CDR3 is 20 amino acids. The ends lost 2 bases at V and 0 bases at J; junction bases unmatched: 13. Germline-derived CDR1 and CDR2 are LNHDA and SQIVND (reference sequence). For the CDR3, the DNA is TGTGCCAGTAGTATATCAGTTGTCTGGGACAGCCGCTCTGGGGCCAACGTCCTGACTTTC. This translates into CASSISVVWDSRSGANVLTF.

The V and J genes are TRBV20-1 and TRBJ1-1; D is ambiguous. Trimming took 4 bases from V and 5 from J, leaving 8 bases between them. Germline V gives CDR1 DFQATT, CDR2 SNEGSKA (reference sequence). The CDR3 spans 11 residues. The CDR3 region is CSANPQTEAFF. CDR3 in DNA: TGCAGTGCTAACCCCCAGACTGAAGCTTTCTTT.